Listed below are T cell receptor beta chains from one sample, sequenced in a study of cytomegalovirus exposure and HLA in healthy donors. TCRdb's copy holds only in-frame clones and misses some; the assay was immunoSEQ multiplex PCR. The sample holds some 140,000 clones, around 85% seen once. The sample comprised PBMCs. These receptors all stem from a woman younger than 45 in good health and CMV-seropositive. CDR3s include the opening cysteine and the closing phenylalanine or tryptophan. The D gene is left open where the match is weak. Where a row states a size, it is once, few, many or the class of an expanded clone; other rows omit it.

V	size	J	D	CDR3	DNA
TRBV30	NA	TRBJ1-3	NA	CAWSPQVVSGNTIYF	TGTGCCTGGAGTCCACAGGTGGTCTCTGGAAACACCATATATTTT
TRBV11-2	NA	TRBJ2-1	NA	CASSLEVQGYNEQFF	TGTGCCAGCAGCTTAGAAGTACAGGGCTACAATGAGCAGTTCTTC
TRBV28	NA	TRBJ1-2	TRBD1	CASISEGSRGRYTF	TGTGCCAGCATCTCCGAGGGGAGCAGGGGGAGGTACACCTTC
TRBV10-3	once	TRBJ2-7	TRBD1	CAISEAGTAYEQYF	TGTGCCATCAGTGAGGCCGGGACAGCCTACGAGCAGTACTTC
TRBV2	once	TRBJ2-1	NA	CASSDPVSGSSYNEQFF	TGTGCCAGCAGTGACCCCGTTAGCGGAAGCTCCTACAATGAGCAGTTCTTC
TRBV5-1	NA	TRBJ2-7	TRBD2	CASSLASGSSEQYF	TGCGCCAGCAGCTTGGCTAGCGGGAGTTCTGAGCAGTACTTC
TRBV5-4	NA	TRBJ2-5	TRBD1	CASSPTQTGQETQYF	TGTGCCAGCAGCCCGACCCAGACAGGGCAGGAGACCCAGTACTTC
TRBV5-5	NA	TRBJ2-1	TRBD2	CASSLGASGSYNEQFF	TGTGCCAGCAGCTTGGGGGCTAGCGGGAGTTACAATGAGCAGTTCTTC
TRBV28	NA	TRBJ2-1	TRBD2	CASSPGGGRGYNEQFF	TGTGCCAGCAGCCCTGGGGGCGGGAGGGGCTACAATGAGCAGTTCTTC
TRBV28	NA	TRBJ1-3	NA	CASSFAGLNTIYF	TGTGCCAGCAGTTTTGCGGGCCTCAACACCATATATTTT
TRBV28	NA	TRBJ1-3	TRBD1	CASVLSGGKSGNTIYF	TGTGCCAGCGTCCTTTCAGGGGGCAAGTCTGGAAACACCATATATTTT
TRBV6-5	few	TRBJ2-1	NA	CASSYLSSGYNEQFF	TGTGCCAGCAGTTACCTGAGCAGCGGATACAATGAGCAGTTCTTC
TRBV28	NA	TRBJ1-2	NA	CASSLSDYGYTF	TGTGCCAGCAGTTTATCAGACTATGGCTACACCTTC
TRBV18	once	TRBJ2-7	NA	CASSPRAGLEQYF	TGTGCCAGCTCACCAAGGGCGGGGCTCGAGCAGTACTTC
TRBV2	NA	TRBJ2-2	TRBD1	CASSDRGIGELFF	TGTGCCAGCAGTGACAGGGGGATCGGGGAGCTGTTTTTT
TRBV4-1	NA	TRBJ2-1	NA	CASSQEEGLEQFF	TGCGCCAGCAGCCAGGAGGAGGGGCTTGAGCAGTTCTTC
TRBV1	NA	TRBJ2-7	NA	CTSSQGSSIYEQYF	TGCACCAGCAGCCAGGGTAGCTCTATTTACGAGCAGTACTTC
TRBV4-1	NA	TRBJ2-3	NA	CASSQEGGGALSTDTQYF	TGCGCCAGCAGCCAAGAAGGAGGAGGAGCCCTGAGCACAGATACGCAGTATTTT
TRBV6-5	NA	TRBJ1-1	NA	CASSQLQGTEAFF	TGTGCCAGCAGTCAACTACAGGGCACTGAAGCTTTCTTT
TRBV27	NA	TRBJ2-7	TRBD1	CASSYNGGTGAYEQYF	TGTGCCAGCAGTTATAATGGAGGGACAGGGGCCTACGAGCAGTACTTC
TRBV19	NA	TRBJ2-7	NA	CATLDSSSSYEQYF	TGTGCCACCCTAGACAGCTCGAGCTCCTACGAGCAGTACTTC
TRBV6-5	NA	TRBJ1-5	NA	CASSLPGGNQPQHF	TGTGCCAGCAGCCTCCCCGGGGGCAATCAGCCCCAGCATTTT
TRBV13	NA	TRBJ2-1	TRBD2	CASSAPGLGALGEQFF	TGTGCCAGCAGCGCTCCGGGACTAGGGGCGTTGGGAGAGCAGTTCTTC
TRBV5-1	once	TRBJ1-1	NA	CASSFSQGASEAFF	TGCGCCAGCAGCTTTTCACAGGGTGCGTCTGAAGCTTTCTTT
TRBV9	NA	TRBJ2-1	NA	CASSKRDSLNEQFF	TGTGCCAGCAGCAAACGGGACTCCCTTAATGAGCAGTTCTTC
TRBV2	NA	TRBJ2-1	NA	CASTREGQLYIYNEQFF	TGTGCCAGCACGAGAGAGGGCCAGCTGTATATCTACAATGAGCAGTTCTTC
TRBV28	NA	TRBJ1-5	NA	CASSPFGGYQPQHF	TGTGCCAGCAGCCCCTTTGGAGGGTATCAGCCCCAGCATTTT
TRBV6-4	once	TRBJ2-3	NA	CASSDQDSTDQYF	TGTGCCAGCAGTGACCAAGACTCTACCGACCAGTATTTT
TRBV20-1	NA	TRBJ2-5	NA	CSAPLRETQYF	TGCAGTGCTCCCTTGAGGGAGACCCAGTACTTC
TRBV18	NA	TRBJ2-7	TRBD2	CASSPIAGSQSVEQYF	TGTGCCAGCTCACCGATAGCGGGGTCCCAGTCTGTCGAGCAGTACTTC
TRBV2	NA	TRBJ1-1	NA	CASLKAGDFNTEAFF	TGTGCCAGCTTGAAGGCGGGGGACTTTAACACTGAAGCTTTCTTT
TRBV10-1	NA	TRBJ1-5	NA	CASSEPDLNSVGGATFGRNQPQHF	TGCGCCAGCAGTGAGCCGGACCTCAACTCCGTGGGGGGGGCCACCTTTGGGCGCAATCAGCCCCAGCATTTT
TRBV6-6	NA	TRBJ1-6	NA	CASSLTGNSPLHF	TGTGCCAGCAGCCTTACAGGGAATTCACCCCTCCACTTT
TRBV6-4	NA	TRBJ2-1	NA	CASSDSSRGNEQFF	TGTGCCAGCAGTGACTCGAGTCGAGGCAATGAGCAGTTCTTC
TRBV9	NA	TRBJ2-1	TRBD2	CASSAWTSGGEYEQFF	TGTGCCAGCAGCGCCTGGACTAGCGGGGGGGAATATGAGCAGTTCTTC
TRBV5-1	NA	TRBJ1-5	NA	CASSSGVAGNQPQHF	TGCGCCAGCAGCTCAGGGGTTGCGGGCAATCAGCCCCAGCATTTT
TRBV5-4	once	TRBJ2-1	TRBD1	CASSLSGQTYNEQFF	TGTGCCAGCAGCTTATCGGGACAGACCTACAATGAGCAGTTCTTC
TRBV6-5	NA	TRBJ2-7	NA	CATNRGGYEQYF	TGTGCGACAAACAGGGGGGGCTACGAGCAGTACTTC
TRBV28	NA	TRBJ2-1	NA	CASSLPGPQSGNEQFF	TGTGCCAGCAGTCTACCCGGGCCGCAGAGCGGGAATGAGCAGTTCTTC
TRBV6-1	NA	TRBJ1-2	NA	CASSGGSRDIYGYTF	TGTGCCAGCAGTGGGGGTTCCCGGGACATTTATGGCTACACCTTC
TRBV6-1	NA	TRBJ2-7	TRBD1	CASSGGTGGPSYF	TGTGCCAGCAGTGGGGGTACAGGGGGCCCCTCTTACTTC
TRBV6-1	NA	TRBJ2-6	TRBD1	CAIQRQGWANVLTF	TGTGCCATCCAACGACAGGGATGGGCCAACGTCCTGACTTTC
TRBV9	NA	TRBJ2-1	TRBD2	CASSVDASGGAGNEQFF	TGTGCCAGCAGCGTAGACGCCAGCGGGGGGGCTGGGAATGAGCAGTTCTTC
TRBV5-1	NA	TRBJ2-2	NA	CASSLAVTGELFF	TGCGCCAGCAGCCTAGCAGTCACCGGGGAGCTGTTTTTT
TRBV6-5	NA	TRBJ2-3	NA	CASSYWASSTDTQYF	TGTGCCAGCAGTTACTGGGCCAGCAGCACAGATACGCAGTATTTT
TRBV6-1	NA	TRBJ2-6	NA	CASITQVSGANVLTF	TGTGCCAGCATCACCCAGGTTTCTGGGGCCAACGTCCTGACTTTC
TRBV5-4	NA	TRBJ2-3	TRBD2	CASSFAGGGADTQYF	TGTGCCAGCAGCTTTGCGGGGGGTGGGGCAGATACGCAGTATTTT
TRBV27	NA	TRBJ2-1	TRBD1	CASSLGQGGFIEQFF	TGTGCCAGCAGCCTAGGACAGGGGGGATTCATTGAGCAGTTCTTC
TRBV5-6	few	TRBJ1-1	NA	CASSITGYGTEAFF	TGTGCCAGCAGCATCACAGGGTATGGCACTGAAGCTTTCTTT
TRBV9	NA	TRBJ2-3	TRBD2	CASSVGVAGGEAQYF	TGTGCCAGCAGCGTAGGAGTAGCGGGGGGGGAAGCGCAGTATTTT
TRBV9	NA	TRBJ2-1	NA	CASSVGGSGKYNEQFF	TGTGCCAGCAGCGTAGGAGGTAGCGGAAAATACAATGAGCAGTTCTTC
TRBV5-4	NA	TRBJ2-3	TRBD2	CASRAEVAGGPSTDTQYF	TGTGCCAGCAGGGCCGAGGTAGCGGGGGGGCCGAGCACAGATACGCAGTATTTT
TRBV5-4	NA	TRBJ2-2	NA	CASSTSLRPGELFF	TGTGCCAGCAGCACATCTTTGCGGCCCGGGGAGCTGTTTTTT
TRBV5-4	NA	TRBJ2-7	NA	CASSYDFYEQYF	TGTGCCAGCAGCTATGACTTCTACGAGCAGTACTTC
TRBV7-9	NA	TRBJ2-1	NA	CASSPQPIRQSLLF	TGTGCCAGCAGCCCCCAGCCTATAAGACAGTCACTGCTCTTC
TRBV19	NA	TRBJ2-2	NA	CASSLDSSNTGELFF	TGTGCCAGTAGTTTGGACAGTTCGAACACCGGGGAGCTGTTTTTT
TRBV9	few	TRBJ1-2	NA	CASSVVGGASGYTF	TGTGCCAGCAGCGTAGTAGGAGGGGCGTCTGGCTACACCTTC
TRBV30	NA	TRBJ1-2	NA	CAWSVQALNSPYGYTF	TGTGCCTGGAGTGTACAGGCCTTGAACAGCCCCTATGGCTACACCTTC
TRBV15	NA	TRBJ2-5	NA	CATSRGGGEQETQYF	TGTGCCACCAGCAGAGGGGGAGGCGAGCAAGAGACCCAGTACTTC
TRBV20-1	NA	TRBJ1-1	NA	CSARDIPEAFF	TGCAGTGCTAGAGATATCCCTGAAGCTTTCTTT